One and the same sample provided the 9 T cell receptor beta chains below, sequenced in a study of regulatory T cells in long-lasting Graves disease. Arm-PCR of CDR3 regions and iRepertoire HTBI primers were used to build TCR beta libraries. TCRdb recomputed calls from the multiplex PCR reads with MiXCR, one row per CDR3 protein. The repertoire holds a few hundred thousand distinct CDR3 sequences, with around 24% as singletons. The time point here: persistent/refractory GD, antithyroid drugs over 5 years with positive TRAb. After RNA was extracted from PBMCs, the TCR library was made from it. The specimen comprised peripheral blood mononuclear cells (PBMCs), sampled when the disease was refractory, from a patient treated with antithyroid drugs. These receptors originate from a female donor with Graves disease.

This clonotype was seen only once. The chain employs TRBV5-4 and TRBJ2-2, with D perhaps assigned TRBD1 or TRBD2 (5 bases each). V gave up 4 bases and J gave up 2 bases, with 15 bases separating them. Per the germline V gene, CDR1 is SGHNT and CDR2 is YYREEE (reference sequence). This CDR3 spans 16 amino acids. The CDR3 sequence: CASSPLAGDNTGELFF. The CDR3 nucleotides are TGTGCCAGCAGCCCTTTGGCCGGGGACAACACCGGGGAGCTGTTTTTT.

The rearrangement uses TRBV5-5 and TRBJ1-2; 7 bases line up with TRBD1. Per the germline V gene, CDR1 is SGHKS and CDR2 is YYEKEE (reference sequence). Trimming removed 4 bases from V and 4 bases from J; junction bases left unmatched: 13. The CDR3 extends over 16 amino acids. DNA of the CDR3: TGTGCCAGCAGCCCGACCTCAGGGGGGGCTGCCTATGGCTACACCTTC. It encodes CASSPTSGGAAYGYTF. The complete variable domain, with remaining parts taken from reference TRBV5-5 and TRBJ1-2, reads DAGVTQSPTHLIKTRGQQVTLRCSPISGHKSVSWYQQVLGQGPQFIFQYYEKEERGRGNFPDRFSARQFPNYSSELNVNALLLGDSALYLCASSPTSGGAAYGYTFGSGTRLTVV.

This clonotype came up many times. The V gene is TRBV2, the J gene TRBJ1-1, with D perhaps matching TRBD1 (5 bases). Trimming stripped 3 bases from V and 0 bases from J, with 11 bases between. The CDR3 loop spans 15 amino acids. The germline V gene has CDR1 SNHLY and CDR2 FYNNEI. The CDR3 DNA is TGTGCCAGCAGTGAGAAGGGGATCATGAACACTGAAGCTTTCTTT. As protein: CASSEKGIMNTEAFF.

At least ten counts were recorded for this clonotype. The chain combines TRBV6-1 with TRBJ1-5, with D possibly being TRBD1 (6 bases). The germline V gene has CDR1 MNHNS and CDR2 SASEGT. The length of the CDR3 is 16 residues. V gave up 1 base and J gave up 0 bases, with 10 bases separating them. The CDR3: CASSEGQATSNQPQHF. The DNA of the CDR3 is TGTGCCAGCAGTGAAGGACAGGCGACTAGCAATCAGCCCCAGCATTTT.

V usage is TRBV30 and J usage is TRBJ2-4; D may be TRBD1 (5 bases). Trimming pared 4 bases from V and 2 bases from J, leaving 6 bases between. Germline V lookup: CDR1 GTSNPN, CDR2 SVGIG (reference sequence). There are 12 residues in the CDR3. CDR3: CAWTGSKNIQYF. The CDR3, as DNA: TGTGCCTGGACAGGGTCCAAAAACATTCAGTACTTC.

Worth noting for this clonotype: This may be a read error: a much more frequent sequence differs by one nucleotide. The chain uses TRBV28 and TRBJ2-7; D gene unclear. Deletions cut 7 bases from V and 6 bases from J, with 13 bases between. CDR3 length equals 12 residues. In germline, CDR1 is MDHEN, CDR2 SYDVKM. This chain's CDR3 is CASTGSTCEQYF. CDR3 nucleotides: TGTGCCAGCACCGGCAGTACCTGCGAGCAGTACTTC.

This clonotype was found a few times. The chain has TRBV7-9 and TRBJ2-2; 14 bases map to TRBD2. The germline V gene has CDR1 SEHNR and CDR2 FQNEAQ (reference sequence). This CDR3 is 19 amino acids long. Trimming cost V 5 bases and J 3 bases; bases outside gene matches: 11. Written as DNA, the CDR3 is TGTGCCAGCAGCCCCCGAAGACTAGCGGGAGGGCCTCACACCGGGGAGCTGTTTTTT. Translation gives CASSPRRLAGGPHTGELFF.

This clonotype was seen at least ten times. Here the CDR3 reads CASSFSVMGNQPQHF. DNA of the CDR3: TGTGCCAGCAGTTTTTCTGTAATGGGAAATCAGCCCCAGCATTTT. V is TRBV28 and J is TRBJ1-5, with D uncertain. The CDR3 loop spans 15 amino acids. Between the trimmed V and J ends, which lost 3 bases and 4 bases, there was a span of 13 bases. Germline assignment: CDR1 MDHEN and CDR2 SYDVKM. The variable domain in full, with the rest retrieved from reference TRBV28 and TRBJ1-5, is DVKVTQSSRYLVKRTGEKVFLECVQDMDHENMFWYRQDPGLGLRLIYFSYDVKMKEKGDIPEGYSVSREKKERFSLILESASTNQTSMYLCASSFSVMGNQPQHFGDGTRLSIL.

A few counts support this clonotype. The chain's CDR3 is CASSLVSQNTGELFF. DNA of the CDR3: TGCGCCAGCAGCTTGGTGTCCCAGAACACCGGGGAGCTGTTTTTT. The chain links TRBV5-1 to TRBJ2-2; no reliable D call. The CDR3 totals 15 residues. The ends were cut back, 0 bases at V and 1 base at J, with 7 bases in the middle. The germline V gene has CDR1 SGHRS and CDR2 YFSETQ. The complete variable domain, with remaining parts taken from reference TRBV5-1 and TRBJ2-2, reads KAGVTQTPRYLIKTRGQQVTLSCSPISGHRSVSWYQQTPGQGLQFLFEYFSETQRNKGNFPGRFSGRQFSNSRSEMNVSTLELGDSALYLCASSLVSQNTGELFFGEGSRLTVL.